The 14 T cell receptor beta chains given below trace back to one sample, sequenced in a study of blood T cell repertoires in COVID-19. Sequencing was performed with immunoSEQ multiplex PCR; in TCRdb, only in-frame clones are kept and a portion is missing. Altogether a few hundred thousand clones are present, around 83% being singletons, with the ten largest covering approximately 6.5%. Material for sequencing was PBMCs or T cells enriched from blood (not recorded which). Source of these receptors: a woman aged 40 to 55 who had recovered from COVID-19.

The chain's CDR3 is CASSLDRQAEGEKLFF. CDR3 DNA sequence: TGCGCCAGCAGCTTGGACCGACAGGCCGAGGGAGAAAAACTGTTTTTT. The rearrangement links TRBV5-1 to TRBJ1-4; perhaps TRBD1 as D (6 bases). CDR1 and CDR2 (germline): SGHRS, YFSETQ. V lost 0 bases, J lost 8 bases, and 17 bases lay in between. The CDR3 covers 16 residues.

This rearrangement joins TRBV9 to TRBJ1-5; TRBD1 matches at 7 bases. This CDR3 has 15 amino acids. The germline gives CDR1 SGDLS, CDR2 YYNGEE. V dropped 0 bases and J dropped 5; count of bases not matched to a gene: 5. The CDR3 spells CASSVDPGGYQPQHF. The CDR3 DNA reads TGTGCCAGCAGCGTAGATCCAGGGGGGTATCAGCCCCAGCATTTT.

The V call is TRBV3-1 (or the pseudogene TRBV3-2), the J call TRBJ1-5, with D possibly matching TRBD1 (5 bases). The V end was cut by 4 bases, the J end by 4 bases, with 11 bases between. This CDR3 spans 14 amino acids. The germline CDR1 and CDR2 sequences are LGHDT and YNNKEL (reference sequence). CDR3 amino acids: CASSRRGMNQPQHF. The DNA of the CDR3 is TGTGCCAGCAGCCGGAGGGGCATGAATCAGCCCCAGCATTTT.

V is TRBV18 and J is TRBJ1-6, with 8 bases aligning to TRBD1. CDR3 size: 16 residues. The germline V gene encodes CDR1 KGHSH and CDR2 LQKENI. V trimming: 1 base; J trimming: 6 bases; junction bases outside the gene matches: 5. CDR3 nucleotide sequence: TGTGCCAGCTCACCACGCCAGGGGGCTATTAATTCACCCCTCCACTTT. The encoded protein is CASSPRQGAINSPLHF.

The V and J genes are TRBV24-1 and TRBJ2-3; TRBD2 aligns across 12 bases. The CDR3 runs to 18 residues. The germline CDR1 and CDR2 sequences are KGHDR and SFDVKD. With V trimmed by 4 bases and J by 1 base, 8 bases remained unmatched. The CDR3 DNA reads as TGTGCCACCAGTGACCCTACCGCTAGCGGGGGGGGCACAGATACGCAGTATTTT. The encoded protein is CATSDPTASGGGTDTQYF.

The CDR3 loop reads CASSTQSGGDSGANVLTF. The CDR3 bases are TGTGCCAGCAGCACTCAATCAGGTGGCGACTCTGGGGCCAACGTCCTGACTTTC. The genes are TRBV7-2 and TRBJ2-6; D not resolved. Germline V lookup: CDR1 SGHTA, CDR2 FQGNSA. The CDR3 has 18 amino acids. The V and J ends lost 5 bases and 0 bases respectively, with 17 bases between them. The variable domain in full, completed from reference TRBV7-2 and TRBJ2-6, reads GAGVSQSPSNKVTEKGKDVELRCDPISGHTALYWYRQSLGQGLEFLIYFQGNSAPDKSGLPSDRFSAERTGGSVSTLTIQRTQQEDSAVYLCASSTQSGGDSGANVLTFGAGSRLTVL.

This chain links TRBV28 with TRBJ2-1; tentatively, D is TRBD1 (6 bases). The V gene's germline CDR1 is MDHEN and CDR2 SYDVKM. V was pared by 4 bases and J by 16 bases, with 17 bases between. This CDR3 contains 12 residues. This CDR3 reads CASSSPHRVGFF. The CDR3 DNA reads as TGTGCCAGCAGTTCCCCCCACAGGGTAGGATTCTTC.

J is TRBJ2-5 and V is TRBV5-1; D perhaps matches TRBD2 (5 bases). The CDR3 spans 13 residues. V gave up 3 bases and J gave up 3 bases, with 9 bases separating them. Germline loops: CDR1 SGHRS, CDR2 YFSETQ. CDR3 sequence reads: CASSYGLKETQYF. The CDR3, as DNA: TGCGCCAGCAGCTACGGACTCAAAGAGACCCAGTACTTC.

This clone was picked up a small number of times. The J gene is TRBJ1-4, the V gene TRBV5-1, with 7 bases aligning to TRBD1. Trimming cost V 5 bases and J 3 bases; bases outside gene matches: 7. This CDR3 comprises 15 residues. Germline lookup yields CDR1 SGHRS and CDR2 YFSETQ. The CDR3 DNA sequence: TGCGCCAGCAGGGGTCAGACAGGGCCTAATGAAAAACTGTTTTTT. This translates into CASRGQTGPNEKLFF.

The rearrangement joins TRBV28 to TRBJ2-7, with no clear D. The germline V gene encodes CDR1 MDHEN and CDR2 SYDVKM. V was shortened by 8 bases and J by 1 base, with 12 bases between the two germline ends. The CDR3 is 13 amino acids. The CDR3 sequence is CASLLGRSYEQYF. The CDR3 nucleotides read TGTGCCAGCCTCTTGGGCAGGTCCTACGAGCAGTACTTC.

The chain recombines TRBV30 with TRBJ1-2, with D maybe TRBD1 (6 bases). Trimming took 2 bases from V and 6 from J, leaving 13 bases between them. The length of the CDR3 is 13 residues. Germline loops: CDR1 GTSNPN, CDR2 SVGIG (reference sequence). CDR3 in amino acids: CAWSPQGRDGYTF. CDR3 in DNA: TGTGCCTGGAGTCCACAGGGTCGGGATGGCTACACCTTC.

This sequence joins TRBV9 and TRBJ2-1, with 10 bases matching TRBD2. With 4 bases clipped from V and 7 bases from J, the junction kept 11 bases outside the gene matches. This CDR3 is 16 amino acids long. From germline, CDR1 is SGDLS and CDR2 YYNGEE. The CDR3 region has the DNA TGTGCCAGCAGCCCCGAAGCGGGAGGGTTTTGGAATGAGCAGTTCTTC. Its protein is CASSPEAGGFWNEQFF.

The rearrangement uses TRBV19 and TRBJ1-5, with D perhaps TRBD1 (6 bases). V lost 5 bases to trimming and J lost 2 bases, with 16 bases between them. Germline assignment: CDR1 LNHDA and CDR2 SQIVND (reference sequence). The CDR3 totals 16 residues. For the CDR3, the DNA is TGTGCCAGTAGTGCCGGGACACCCCTGGGCAATCAGCCCCAGCATTTT. Translating gives CASSAGTPLGNQPQHF. Full variable domain (rest looked up from reference TRBV19 and TRBJ1-5): DGGITQSPKYLFRKEGQNVTLSCEQNLNHDAMYWYRQDPGQGLRLIYYSQIVNDFQKGDIAEGYSVSREKKESFPLTVTSAQKNPTAFYLCASSAGTPLGNQPQHFGDGTRLSIL.

The rearrangement links TRBV5-1 to TRBJ1-1, with 8 bases matching TRBD1. J gave up 7 bases and V 4 bases, and 6 bases lay outside the gene matches. Germline lookup yields CDR1 SGHRS and CDR2 YFSETQ. The CDR3 contains 13 residues. CDR3 nucleotides: TGCGCCAGCAGCGCAAACAGGGGGGGTGAAGCTTTCTTT. It is translated as CASSANRGGEAFF. The whole variable domain, filled in from reference TRBV5-1 and TRBJ1-1, reads KAGVTQTPRYLIKTRGQQVTLSCSPISGHRSVSWYQQTPGQGLQFLFEYFSETQRNKGNFPGRFSGRQFSNSRSEMNVSTLELGDSALYLCASSANRGGEAFFGQGTRLTVV.